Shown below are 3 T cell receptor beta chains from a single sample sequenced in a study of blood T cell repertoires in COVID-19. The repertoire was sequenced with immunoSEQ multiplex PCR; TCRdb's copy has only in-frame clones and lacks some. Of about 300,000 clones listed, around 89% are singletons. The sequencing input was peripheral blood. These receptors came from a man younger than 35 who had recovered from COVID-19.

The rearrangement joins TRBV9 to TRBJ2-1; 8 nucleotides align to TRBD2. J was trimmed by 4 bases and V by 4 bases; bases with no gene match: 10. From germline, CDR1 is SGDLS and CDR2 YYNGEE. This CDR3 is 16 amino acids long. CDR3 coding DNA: TGTGCCAGCAGCCCTCAGGGTAGCGGGGCATACAATGAGCAGTTCTTC. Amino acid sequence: CASSPQGSGAYNEQFF.

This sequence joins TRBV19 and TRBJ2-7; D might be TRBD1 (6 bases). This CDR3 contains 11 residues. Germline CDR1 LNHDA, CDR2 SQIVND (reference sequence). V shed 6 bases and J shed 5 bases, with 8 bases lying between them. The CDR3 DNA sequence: TGTGCCAGTAGGGGGGCGGACGAGCAGTACTTC. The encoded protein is CASRGADEQYF.

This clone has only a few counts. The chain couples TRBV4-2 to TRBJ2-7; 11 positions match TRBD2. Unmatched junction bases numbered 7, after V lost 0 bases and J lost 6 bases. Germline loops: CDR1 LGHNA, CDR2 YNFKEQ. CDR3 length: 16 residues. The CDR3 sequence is CASSQEGLGLAGEQYF. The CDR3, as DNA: TGTGCCAGCAGCCAAGAAGGGCTCGGACTAGCGGGCGAGCAGTACTTC.